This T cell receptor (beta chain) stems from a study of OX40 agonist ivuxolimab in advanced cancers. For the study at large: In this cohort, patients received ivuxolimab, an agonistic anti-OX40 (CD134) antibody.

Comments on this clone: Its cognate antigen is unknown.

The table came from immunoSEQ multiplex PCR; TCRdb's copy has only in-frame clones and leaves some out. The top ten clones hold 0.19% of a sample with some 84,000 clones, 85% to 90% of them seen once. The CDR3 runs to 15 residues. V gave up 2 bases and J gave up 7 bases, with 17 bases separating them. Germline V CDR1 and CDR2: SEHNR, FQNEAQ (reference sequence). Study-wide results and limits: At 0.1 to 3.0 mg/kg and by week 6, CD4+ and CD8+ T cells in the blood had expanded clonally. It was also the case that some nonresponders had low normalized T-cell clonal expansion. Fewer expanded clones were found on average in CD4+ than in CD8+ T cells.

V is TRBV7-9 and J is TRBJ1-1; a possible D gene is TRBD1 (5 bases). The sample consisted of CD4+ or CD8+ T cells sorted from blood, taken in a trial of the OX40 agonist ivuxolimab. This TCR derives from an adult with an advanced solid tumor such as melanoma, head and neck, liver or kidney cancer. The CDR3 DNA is TGTGCCAGCAGCTTATATGAGCGATCCGGGGGTGAAGCTTTCTTT. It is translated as CASSLYERSGGEAFF.